The next 20 T cell receptor beta chains were all read from a single sample in a study of OX40 agonist ivuxolimab in advanced cancers. Generated by immunoSEQ multiplex PCR, the TCRdb table keeps only in-frame clones and is missing some. The sample holds about 33,000 clones, over 60% seen once. This specimen consisted of CD4+ or CD8+ T cells sorted from blood, obtained in a trial of the OX40 agonist ivuxolimab. The receptor source for this set is an adult with an advanced solid tumor such as melanoma, head and neck, liver or kidney cancer.

The chain combines TRBV27 with TRBJ2-5; TRBD2 is a possible D gene (7 bases). Germline V gene lookup returns CDR1 MNHEY and CDR2 SMNVEV (reference sequence). The CDR3 has 16 residues. V lost 2 bases, J lost 2 bases, and 15 bases lay in between. The DNA for the CDR3 is TGTGCCAGCAGTTTAATGGCGGGGGCTCCTCAAGAGACCCAGTACTTC. This sequence encodes CASSLMAGAPQETQYF.

This chain uses TRBV5-5 with TRBJ1-2, with 8 bases that match TRBD1. Germline V CDR1 and CDR2: SGHKS, YYEKEE (reference sequence). The CDR3 runs to 15 residues. The V and J ends lost 5 bases and 8 bases, in that order; junction bases with no gene match: 14. Written as DNA, the CDR3 is TGTGCCAGCAGTACCCAACCTCAGGGGGCGCGAGGCTACACCTTC. Encoded protein: CASSTQPQGARGYTF.

The chain carries TRBV25-1 and TRBJ2-7, with TRBD1 as a possible D gene (5 bases). V lost 7 bases to trimming and J lost 5 bases, with 15 bases between them. The CDR3 consists of 13 residues. Germline CDR1 reads MGHDK; CDR2 reads SYGVNS. The CDR3 coding sequence is TGTGCCAGCACCCAGGGAATCCCCCACGAGCAGTACTTC. It encodes CASTQGIPHEQYF.

This clone was found a few times. The chain uses TRBV7-9 and TRBJ2-1; 9 bases match TRBD2. Trimming cost V 5 bases and J 4 bases; bases outside gene matches: 15. The germline V gene has CDR1 SEHNR and CDR2 FQNEAQ (reference sequence). CDR3 size: 18 residues. The CDR3, as DNA: TGTGCCAGCAGCCCGCCCTTTAGGCTAGCGGGGCTATACAATGAGCAGTTCTTC. Its translation: CASSPPFRLAGLYNEQFF. Using reference TRBV7-9 and TRBJ2-1 for the parts outside the CDR3, the full variable domain is DTGVSQNPRHKITKRGQNVTFRCDPISEHNRLYWYRQTLGQGPEFLTYFQNEAQLEKSRLLSDRFSAERPKGSFSTLEIQRTEQGDSAMYLCASSPPFRLAGLYNEQFFGPGTRLTVL.

The chain is built from TRBV28 and TRBJ1-5; D perhaps matches TRBD1 (5 bases). The V and J ends lost 8 bases and 4 bases respectively, with 18 bases between them. CDR1 is MDHEN, CDR2 SYDVKM, per germline. This CDR3 is 15 amino acids long. The CDR3 loop is CASATRQLLNQPQHF. In DNA, the CDR3 is TGTGCCAGCGCCACTCGACAGTTATTAAATCAGCCCCAGCATTTT.

The V call is TRBV7-6, the J call TRBJ2-3; D perhaps matches TRBD1 (6 bases). V was trimmed by 3 bases and J by 2 bases, leaving 15 bases between them. CDR1 is SGHVS, CDR2 FNYEAQ, per germline. The CDR3 is 16 amino acids. This CDR3 reads CASSLLGTGPTDTQYF. In DNA, the CDR3 is TGTGCCAGCAGCTTGCTCGGAACAGGGCCCACAGATACGCAGTATTTT.

The table lists this clone with a few counts. Written as DNA, the CDR3 is TGTGCCAGTACTAGGGGACATGGCAATCAGCCCCAGCATTTT. Its protein product is CASTRGHGNQPQHF. V gene TRBV19 combines with J gene TRBJ1-5; D might be TRBD1 (6 bases). Deletions cut 7 bases from V and 2 bases from J, with 12 bases between. CDR1 and CDR2 from the germline V gene are LNHDA and SQIVND (reference sequence). The CDR3 totals 14 residues.

The chain combines TRBV11-3 with TRBJ2-1; the D gene is possibly TRBD1 (6 bases). CDR1 is SGHNT and CDR2 is YENEEA in the germline V gene. V was cut by 0 bases and J by 2 bases, with 8 bases left in between. The CDR3 spans 15 residues. CDR3 protein: CASSLEQGTYNEQFF. The CDR3 region has the DNA TGTGCCAGCAGCTTAGAACAGGGAACCTACAATGAGCAGTTCTTC.

The chain is built from TRBV7-2 and TRBJ2-1; the match to TRBD2 covers 7 bases. The germline CDR1 and CDR2 sequences are SGHTA and FQGNSA. Trimming took 1 base from V and 8 from J; bases not matched to a gene: 11. The CDR3 sequence is 16 residues long. CDR3 residues: CASSLVARGNLDEQFF. CDR3 bases: TGTGCCAGCAGCTTAGTTGCGCGGGGGAACTTGGATGAGCAGTTCTTC. Looking up the rest from reference TRBV7-2 and TRBJ2-1 gives the full variable domain: GAGVSQSPSNKVTEKGKDVELRCDPISGHTALYWYRQSLGQGLEFLIYFQGNSAPDKSGLPSDRFSAERTGGSVSTLTIQRTQQEDSAVYLCASSLVARGNLDEQFFGPGTRLTVL.

The V gene is TRBV12-5, the J gene TRBJ2-5, with TRBD1 as a possible D gene (6 bases). The germline gives CDR1 LGHNT, CDR2 FRNRAP. The CDR3 spans 15 residues. V lost 1 base and J lost 2, with 11 bases in between. The CDR3: CASGLGQARQETQYF. CDR3 bases: TGTGCTAGTGGTTTGGGACAGGCGAGGCAAGAGACCCAGTACTTC.

The genes are TRBV6-5 and TRBJ1-1; D uncertain. Germline V lookup: CDR1 MNHEY, CDR2 SVGAGI. V was shortened by 0 bases and J by 4 bases, with 6 bases between the two germline ends. The CDR3 has 13 amino acids. The CDR3: CASSYSPSTEAFF. CDR3 nucleotides: TGTGCCAGCAGTTACTCCCCCAGCACTGAAGCTTTCTTT.

J is TRBJ2-5 and V is TRBV10-3, with TRBD2 matching 10 bases. This CDR3 comprises 15 residues. Germline CDR1 and CDR2: ENHRY and SYGVKD. V was clipped by 11 bases and J by 1 base; unmatched bases: 10. The DNA of the CDR3 is TGTGCCGCTAGAAGCGGGGGGGCAGGCCAAGAGACCCAGTACTTC. Translation gives CAARSGGAGQETQYF.

The rearrangement joins TRBV6-5 to TRBJ2-7, with TRBD2 as a possible D gene (5 bases). In germline, CDR1 is MNHEY, CDR2 SVGAGI. The CDR3 loop spans 14 amino acids. Trimming took off 8 bases at V and 2 bases at J, with 16 bases between the two ends. The CDR3: CASGLSPGAYEQYF. CDR3 DNA: TGTGCCAGCGGTCTGTCTCCCGGGGCCTACGAGCAGTACTTC.

In DNA, the CDR3 is TGTGCCAGCAGACTGCAGTCAAAAGCTTTCTTT. Translated, it gives CASRLQSKAFF. The chain has TRBV28 and TRBJ1-1; D not certain. Trimming left V 6 bases short and J 9 bases short, with 11 bases between. In germline, CDR1 is MDHEN, CDR2 SYDVKM. This CDR3 is built from 11 residues.

The table lists this clone with a few counts. V usage is TRBV6-5 and J usage is TRBJ1-2; 7 bases fit TRBD1. Germline CDR1 reads MNHEY; CDR2 reads SVGAGI. This CDR3 has 12 residues. The V and J ends lost 6 bases and 7 bases, in that order; junction bases with no gene match: 5. The CDR3 DNA reads as TGTGCCAGCAGGAGACAGGGCGGTGGCTACACCTTC. Translated: CASRRQGGGYTF.

The chain is built from TRBV14 and TRBJ1-2, with 9 nucleotides matching TRBD1. This CDR3 is built from 15 residues. The V segment lost 5 bases and the J segment 4 bases; nucleotides outside the gene matches: 8. The germline gives CDR1 SGHDN, CDR2 FVKESK. CDR3 in amino acids: CASSKTGGAGYGYTF. The DNA for the CDR3 is TGTGCCAGCAGCAAAACAGGGGGCGCGGGCTATGGCTACACCTTC.

This chain joins TRBV5-6 and TRBJ2-6; D gene uncertain. CDR3 length equals 13 residues. V shed 7 bases and J shed 4 bases, with 9 bases lying between them. Per germline, CDR1 SGHDT and CDR2 YYEEEE. The CDR3 here is CASFWSGANVLTF. In nucleotides, the CDR3 is TGTGCCAGCTTCTGGTCCGGGGCCAACGTCCTGACTTTC.

The V gene is TRBV15, the J gene TRBJ1-4; no definite D call. CDR1 and CDR2 from the germline V gene are LNHNV and YYDKDF (reference sequence). V dropped 6 bases and J dropped 8 bases, with 19 bases sitting between them. The CDR3 has 15 amino acids. The CDR3 nucleotides read TGTGCCACCAGAAAGGAGCTCCAAATGGGGGAAAAACTGTTTTTT. It codes for CATRKELQMGEKLFF.

The chain combines TRBV14 with TRBJ2-7, with TRBD2 matching over 12 bases. V trimming: 4 bases; J trimming: 7 bases; junction bases outside the gene matches: 8. Germline loops: CDR1 SGHDN, CDR2 FVKESK. The CDR3 length is 15 residues. As DNA, the CDR3 is TGTGCCAGCAGCCTGAGACTAGCGGGGGCAGGTGAGCAGTACTTC. As protein: CASSLRLAGAGEQYF.

This chain links TRBV5-1 with TRBJ1-4; unclear D gene. With 4 bases removed from V and 0 bases from J, the gap between germline ends came to 7 bases. The CDR3 runs to 14 residues. Germline CDR1 SGHRS, CDR2 YFSETQ. The CDR3 bases are TGCGCCAGCAGCAGACCGGCAACTAATGAAAAACTGTTTTTT. As protein: CASSRPATNEKLFF.